These 27 T cell receptor beta chains were all obtained from the same sample, sequenced in a study of molecular identifiers for immune sequencing clone quantification. Each CDR3 protein gets one entry after TCRdb re-called the PCR reads with MiXCR. The table lists just under 650,000 distinct CDR3 sequences, about 20% of them singletons, with 0.75% to 0.95% in the top ten. Sample: naive CD8+ T cells from blood, with Jurkat cell RNA spiked in. Specified subset: FACS-sorted CD8+CD4-CCR7+CD45RA+ naive T cells. These receptors all stem from a human donor in good health. Some libraries in this study had Jurkat cell RNA spiked in.

The V call is TRBV27, the J call TRBJ2-7; TRBD1 or TRBD2 may be the D gene (7 bases each). Trimming pared 2 bases from V and 4 bases from J, leaving 12 bases between. The germline V gene encodes CDR1 MNHEY and CDR2 SMNVEV (reference sequence). CDR3 length: 14 residues. As DNA, the CDR3 is TGTGCCAGCAGTTTAAGCGGGACAGCATACGAGCAGTACTTC. This codes for CASSLSGTAYEQYF.

The chain joins TRBV21-1 to TRBJ2-2; the listed D gene, TRBD1, was not tested against the DNA. TRBV21-1 is a listed pseudogene. The CDR3 is 19 residues long. The CDR3 loop is CASSKSRDRGSTNTGELFF. CDR3 coding DNA: TGTGCCAGCAGCAAGAGTAGAGACAGAGGGTCGACGAACACCGGGGAGCTGTTTTTT.

V and J are TRBV4-3 and TRBJ2-4; possible D gene TRBD2, 6 bases. Germline CDR1 LGHNA, CDR2 YSLEER. Trimming pared 1 base from V and 8 bases from J, leaving 12 bases between. The CDR3 covers 14 residues. CDR3 amino acids: CASSQAREYDIQYF. In DNA, the CDR3 is TGCGCCAGCAGCCAAGCCCGGGAGTACGACATTCAGTACTTC.

The gene calls are TRBV7-2 and TRBJ2-5; 9 nucleotides align to TRBD1. Germline trimming cut 7 bases from V and 5 bases from J; bases unmatched to any gene: 20. In germline, CDR1 is SGHTA, CDR2 FQGNSA. The CDR3 is made up of 18 amino acids. The CDR3 loop reads CASTTPPLGQGFWETQYF. CDR3 DNA: TGTGCCAGCACCACGCCGCCCTTAGGACAGGGGTTTTGGGAGACCCAGTACTTC.

This clonotype was seen a single time. One base away lies a much larger clone, so this may be a sequencing read error. V and J are TRBV6-5 and TRBJ1-1; possible D gene TRBD1, 6 bases. CDR1 and CDR2 (germline): MNHEY, SVGAGI. The CDR3 runs 14 residues. Trimming pared 4 bases from V and 4 bases from J, leaving 13 bases between. CDR3 loop: CASSWGRGATEAFF. The CDR3 DNA sequence: TGTGCCAGCAGTTGGGGACGGGGGGCCACTGAAGCTTTCTTT.

This clonotype was picked up many times. The J gene is TRBJ1-6, the V gene TRBV6-5; 7 bases map to TRBD1. From germline, CDR1 is MNHEY and CDR2 SVGAGI. This CDR3 has 15 residues. Trimming removed 2 bases from V and 9 bases from J; junction bases left unmatched: 7. CDR3 coding DNA: TGTGCCAGCAGTTACACGGCACAGGGGATTTCACCCCTCCACTTT. This codes for CASSYTAQGISPLHF.

This clonotype appeared a single time. Given a much more abundant clone one base away, this may be a read error. This chain uses TRBV4-3 with TRBJ2-5; TRBD1 might be the D (8 bases). CDR3 length: 15 residues. CDR1 is LGHNA, CDR2 YSLEER, per germline. This chain's CDR3 is CASSQLDRAGETQCF. The DNA of the CDR3 is TGCGCCAGCAGCCAGCTGGACAGGGCGGGGGAGACCCAGTGCTTC.

This clonotype was seen ten or more times. The chain recombines TRBV13 with TRBJ2-7, with 8 bases that match TRBD1. The CDR3 contains 13 residues. In germline, CDR1 is PRHDT, CDR2 FYEKMQ (reference sequence). After removal of 4 bases from V and 6 bases from J, the junction contained 5 bases not matched to a gene. CDR3 DNA sequence: TGTGCCAGCAGCTCTCAGGGGGCTATCGAGCAGTACTTC. Protein sequence: CASSSQGAIEQYF. The full variable domain, completed using reference TRBV13 and TRBJ2-7, is AAGVIQSPRHLIKEKRETATLKCYPIPRHDTVYWYQQGPGQDPQFLISFYEKMQSDKGSIPDRFSAQQFSDYHSELNMSSLELGDSALYFCASSSQGAIEQYFGPGTRLTVT.

The CDR3 coding sequence is TGTGCCAGCAGTTTCAGGGGGGGGCGCTACACAGATACGCAGTATTTT. The encoded protein is CASSFRGGRYTDTQYF. This chain joins TRBV12-3 or TRBV12-4 and TRBJ2-3; D may match TRBD1 or TRBD2 (7 bases each). Trimming removed 3 bases from V and 2 bases from J, with 15 bases in between. CDR3 length: 16 residues.

This clonotype was counted ten times or more. The rearrangement uses TRBV13 and TRBJ2-2, with a possible D match to TRBD2 (5 bases). This CDR3 region has 17 residues. The V end was cut by 5 bases, the J end by 4 bases, with 20 bases between. Germline V gene data show CDR1 as PRHDT and CDR2 as FYEKMQ (reference sequence). This CDR3 reads CASSPGRAPFGTGELFF. The CDR3 DNA is TGTGCCAGCAGCCCCGGGCGGGCTCCATTCGGCACCGGGGAGCTGTTTTTT.

This clonotype came up once. A much more abundant neighbour one base away suggests this may be a read error. The J gene is TRBJ2-7, the V gene TRBV11-2; 8 bases match TRBD2. V gave up 3 bases and J gave up 3 bases; unmatched junction bases: 1. The CDR3 extends over 13 amino acids. Germline V gene sequence: CDR1 SGHAT, CDR2 FQNNGV. Written as DNA, the CDR3 is TGTGCCAGCAGCTTGACTAGCGACTACGAGCAGTACTTC. Translated: CASSLTSDYEQYF.

The table lists this clonotype with many counts. J is TRBJ1-1 and V is TRBV9; no firm D call. The CDR3 is 16 amino acids. Germline lookup yields CDR1 SGDLS and CDR2 YYNGEE. V was trimmed by 3 bases and J by 0 bases, leaving 15 bases between them. CDR3 residues: CASSGAPGYMNTEAFF. The CDR3 nucleotides are TGTGCCAGCAGCGGGGCACCTGGATATATGAACACTGAAGCTTTCTTT. The complete variable domain, with remaining parts taken from reference TRBV9 and TRBJ1-1, reads DSGVTQTPKHLITATGQRVTLRCSPRSGDLSVYWYQQSLDQGLQFLIQYYNGEERAKGNILERFSAQQFPDLHSELNLSSLELGDSALYFCASSGAPGYMNTEAFFGQGTRLTVV.

The sample holds a few counts of this clonotype. This chain uses TRBV7-9 with TRBJ2-7; 8 bases are shared with TRBD2. J gave up 3 bases and V 5 bases, and 6 bases lay outside the gene matches. CDR1 SEHNR and CDR2 FQNEAQ come from the germline V gene (reference sequence). CDR3 length: 14 amino acids. This CDR3 reads CASSISGNYYEQYF. The CDR3 coding sequence is TGTGCCAGCAGCATTAGCGGGAATTACTACGAGCAGTACTTC.

This clonotype has just a few counts. The J gene is TRBJ2-1, the V gene TRBV12-3 or TRBV12-4, with 7 bases fitting TRBD1. The CDR3 runs 14 residues. V was clipped by 10 bases and J by 2 bases; unmatched bases: 8. This CDR3 is CATIRDSPYNEQFF. CDR3 nucleotides: TGTGCCACAATCCGGGACAGTCCCTACAATGAGCAGTTCTTC.

In its sample, this clonotype was seen many times. This chain links TRBV28 with TRBJ1-2, with a possible D match to TRBD1 (6 bases). Per germline, CDR1 MDHEN and CDR2 SYDVKM. The germline V and J ends were trimmed by 6 bases and 8 bases, with 16 bases remaining between them. CDR3 length: 13 amino acids. CDR3 bases: TGTGCCAGCAGCCCGACAGGACCAGGCGGCTACACCTTC. It yields the protein CASSPTGPGGYTF.

The rearrangement joins TRBV29-1 to TRBJ1-2, with a weak D call TRBD1 (5 bases). From germline, CDR1 is SQVTM and CDR2 ANQGSEA. The V end lost 7 bases, the J end lost 5 bases, and 23 bases lay between the germline ends. The CDR3 covers 15 residues. In DNA form, the CDR3 reads TGCAGCGCCTGTCAGGGTTCCCTCGATTCTTATGGCTACACCTTC. Protein sequence: CSACQGSLDSYGYTF.

This clonotype was seen repeatedly, ten times or more. This rearrangement joins TRBV4-1 to TRBJ2-7, with 7 bases fitting TRBD2. The CDR3 runs to 16 residues. V shed 3 bases, J shed 2 bases, and the junction held 10 bases outside the gene matches. Germline assignment: CDR1 MGHRA and CDR2 YSYEKL. The CDR3 coding sequence is TGCGCCAGCAGCCAGTCCGTGGCGGGGGTGGCCTACGAGCAGTACTTC. It translates to CASSQSVAGVAYEQYF.

The chain is built from TRBV12-5 and TRBJ1-5; D gene ambiguous. Trimming left V 2 bases short and J 9 bases short, with 5 bases between. The CDR3 is made up of 11 amino acids. Germline V gene data show CDR1 as LGHNT and CDR2 as FRNRAP. Written as DNA, the CDR3 is TGTGCTAGTGGTTTGAGTCGGCCCCAGCATTTT. It specifies CASGLSRPQHF.

The sample holds one count of this clonotype. A read error may explain this, as a much larger clone is one base away. The chain couples TRBV7-8 to TRBJ1-5; D gene unclear. This CDR3 is built from 17 residues. From germline, CDR1 is SGHVS and CDR2 FQNEAQ. CDR3 sequence: CASSLFLDTLSSQPQHF. The CDR3 bases are TGTGCCAGCAGCTTGTTCCTAGACACCCTGAGCAGTCAGCCCCAGCATTTT. Variable domain in full (rest from reference TRBV7-8 and TRBJ1-5): GAGVSQSPRYKVAKRGQDVALRCDPISGHVSLFWYQQALGQGPEFLTYFQNEAQLDKSGLPSDRFFAERPEGSVSTLKIQRTQQEDSAVYLCASSLFLDTLSSQPQHFGDGTRLSIL.

This clonotype appeared many times. This chain connects TRBV12-5 to TRBJ2-3; 9 bases fit TRBD2. Per the germline V gene, CDR1 is LGHNT and CDR2 is FRNRAP. The V and J ends lost 5 bases and 6 bases, in that order; junction bases with no gene match: 9. The CDR3 runs to 15 residues. CDR3 bases: TGTGCTAGTGGTGATGCGGGGGGGCCGATGGATACGCAGTATTTT. Protein product: CASGDAGGPMDTQYF.

This clonotype was seen at least ten times. The CDR3 protein is CASTDTGGWVSPLHF. CDR3 coding DNA: TGTGCCAGCACCGATACAGGGGGCTGGGTTTCACCCCTCCACTTT. V gene TRBV28 combines with J gene TRBJ1-6; the match to TRBD1 covers 9 bases. V trimming: 7 bases; J trimming: 9 bases; junction bases outside the gene matches: 10. The CDR3 totals 15 residues. CDR1 MDHEN and CDR2 SYDVKM come from the germline V gene.

The sample holds many counts of this clonotype. This chain links TRBV13 with TRBJ2-1; D unclear. Trimming pared 6 bases from V and 7 bases from J, leaving 7 bases between. This CDR3 has 11 residues. In germline, CDR1 is PRHDT, CDR2 FYEKMQ (reference sequence). CDR3 protein: CASRRANEQFF. Written as DNA, the CDR3 is TGTGCCAGCAGAAGAGCGAATGAGCAGTTCTTC.

The rearrangement uses TRBV12-3 or TRBV12-4 and TRBJ1-3; D not certain. The CDR3 extends over 15 amino acids. Trimming took off 0 bases at V and 2 bases at J, with 8 bases between the two ends. Here the CDR3 DNA reads TGTGCCAGCAGTTTAGCGTCACATCCTGGAAACACCATATATTTT. Translating it yields CASSLASHPGNTIYF.

In regard to this clonotype: With a much larger clone just one base away, this may be a read error. This chain joins TRBV29-1 and TRBJ2-2; D might be TRBD1 (5 bases). Germline V CDR1 and CDR2: SQVTM, ANQGSEA. The V end was cut by 4 bases, the J end by 0 bases, with 15 bases between. The CDR3 length is 16 residues. CDR3 nucleotides: TGCAGCGTTGCGGGTAGCAGGGTATCGAACACCGGGGAGCTGTTTTTT. Translation: CSVAGSRVSNTGELFF.

This clonotype was recorded many times. The genes are TRBV19 and TRBJ2-6, with D hard to call. The ends were cut back, 3 bases at V and 0 bases at J, with 6 bases in the middle. This CDR3 region has 15 residues. The germline V gene encodes CDR1 LNHDA and CDR2 SQIVND (reference sequence). The CDR3: CASSISDSGANVLTF. The CDR3 region has the DNA TGTGCCAGTAGTATCAGTGACTCTGGGGCCAACGTCCTGACTTTC.

Turning to this clonotype: Being one base from a much bigger clone, this may be a read error. The chain has TRBV6-2 or TRBV6-3 and TRBJ1-1; no firm D call. Germline V lookup: CDR1 MNHEY, CDR2 SVGEGT. The CDR3 sequence is 15 residues long. The CDR3 DNA is TGTGTCAGCAGTTACTCCGACTCGGGGAACACTGAAGCTTTCTTT. It translates to CVSSYSDSGNTEAFF.

This clonotype was picked up a small number of times. V and J are TRBV12-3 or TRBV12-4 and TRBJ1-4; TRBD1 matches 8 bases. V was pared by 3 bases and J by 7 bases, with 4 bases of the junction left unmatched. CDR3 length: 14 amino acids. CDR3 nucleotides: TGTGCCAGCAGTTTTGGCAGGGGGCGTGAAAAACTGTTTTTT. Residues: CASSFGRGREKLFF.